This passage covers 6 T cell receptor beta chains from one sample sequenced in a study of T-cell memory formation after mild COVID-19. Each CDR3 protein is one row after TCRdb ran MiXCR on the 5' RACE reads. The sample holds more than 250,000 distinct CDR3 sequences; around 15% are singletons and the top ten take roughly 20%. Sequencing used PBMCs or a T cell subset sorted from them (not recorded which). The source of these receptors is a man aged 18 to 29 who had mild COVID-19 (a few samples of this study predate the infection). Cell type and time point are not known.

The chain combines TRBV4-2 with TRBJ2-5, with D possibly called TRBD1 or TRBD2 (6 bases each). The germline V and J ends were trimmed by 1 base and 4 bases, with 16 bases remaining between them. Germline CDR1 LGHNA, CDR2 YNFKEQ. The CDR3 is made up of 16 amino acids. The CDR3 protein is CASSQVMAEGGETQYF. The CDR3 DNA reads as TGTGCCAGCAGCCAAGTCATGGCGGAGGGGGGAGAGACCCAGTACTTC.

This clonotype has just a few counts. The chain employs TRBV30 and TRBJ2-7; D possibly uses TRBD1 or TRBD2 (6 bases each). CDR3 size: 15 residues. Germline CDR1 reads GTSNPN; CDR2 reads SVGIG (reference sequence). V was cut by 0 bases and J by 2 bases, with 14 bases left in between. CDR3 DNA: TGTGCCTGGAGTGTACTGGGGGGCCGGGCCTACGAGCAGTACTTC. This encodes CAWSVLGGRAYEQYF. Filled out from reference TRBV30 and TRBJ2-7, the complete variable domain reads SQTIHQWPATLVQPVGSPLSLECTVEGTSNPNLYWYRQAAGRGLQLLFYSVGIGQISSEVPQNLSASRPQDRQFILSSKKLLLSDSGFYLCAWSVLGGRAYEQYFGPGTRLTVT.

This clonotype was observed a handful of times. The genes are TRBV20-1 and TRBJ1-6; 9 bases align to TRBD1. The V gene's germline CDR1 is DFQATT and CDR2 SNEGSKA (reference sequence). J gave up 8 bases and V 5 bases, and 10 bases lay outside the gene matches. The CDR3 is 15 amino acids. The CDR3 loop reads CSASDRGNGDSPLHF. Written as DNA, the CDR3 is TGCAGTGCTTCGGACAGGGGAAACGGAGATTCACCCCTCCACTTT.

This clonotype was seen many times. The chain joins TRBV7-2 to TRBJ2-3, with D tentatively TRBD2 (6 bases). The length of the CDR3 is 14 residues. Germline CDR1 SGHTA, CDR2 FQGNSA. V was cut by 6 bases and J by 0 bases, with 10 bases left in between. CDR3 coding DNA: TGTGCCAGCAGGGAGGCGGGAAGCACAGATACGCAGTATTTT. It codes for CASREAGSTDTQYF.

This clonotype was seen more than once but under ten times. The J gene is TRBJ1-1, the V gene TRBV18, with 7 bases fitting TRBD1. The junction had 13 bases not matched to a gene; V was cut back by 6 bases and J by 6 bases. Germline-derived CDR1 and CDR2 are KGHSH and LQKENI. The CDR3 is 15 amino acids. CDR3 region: CASSQATTGNAEAFF. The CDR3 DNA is TGTGCCAGCTCTCAAGCAACGACAGGGAATGCTGAAGCTTTCTTT.

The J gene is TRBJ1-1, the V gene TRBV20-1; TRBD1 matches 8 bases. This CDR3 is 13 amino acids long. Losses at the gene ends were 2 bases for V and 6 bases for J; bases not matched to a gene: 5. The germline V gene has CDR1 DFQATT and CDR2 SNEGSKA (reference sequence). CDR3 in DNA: TGCAGTGCTAGACGCCCAGGGGGCTCTGAAGCTTTCTTT. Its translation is CSARRPGGSEAFF.